A selection of T cell receptor beta chains follows, all from one sample in a study of T-cell memory formation after mild COVID-19. MiXCR, applied by TCRdb to the 5' RACE reads, yields one record per CDR3 protein. The data contain roughly 180,000 distinct CDR3 sequences, under 14% of them singletons. The sequencing input was PBMCs or a T cell subset sorted from them (not recorded which). The receptors were gathered from a man younger than 30 who had mild COVID-19 (a few samples of this study predate the infection). Cell type and time point are not known. The CDR3 runs from the conserved cysteine through the conserved F or W. D genes are given only for firm matches. Expanded clones get a size class; other rows say once, few or many, or leave the size out.

TRBJ2-1 | many | TRBV7-9 | . | 12 | CASSPPRDEQFF | TGTGCCAGCAGCCCCCCCCGGGATGAGCAGTTCTTC
TRBJ2-5 | . | TRBV4-2 | . | 13 | CASSQDPQGTQYF | TGTGCCAGCAGCCAAGATCCACAAGGGACCCAGTACTTC
TRBJ2-1 | . | TRBV18 | TRBD2 | 17 | CASSPNDLAGLYNEQFF | TGTGCCAGCTCACCCAACGATCTAGCGGGGTTGTACAATGAGCAGTTCTTC
TRBJ1-3 | . | TRBV20-1 | TRBD1 | 16 | CSARHPGQGTGNTIYF | TGCAGTGCTAGACATCCGGGACAGGGGACTGGAAACACCATATATTTT
TRBJ2-1 | few | TRBV6-2/TRBV6-3 | . | 12 | CASSTARNEQFF | TGTGCCAGCAGTACTGCACGAAATGAGCAGTTCTTC
TRBJ2-1 | . | TRBV11-3 | . | 15 | CASSLTTGAYNEQFF | TGTGCCAGCAGCCTAACGACGGGGGCGTACAATGAGCAGTTCTTC
TRBJ2-5 | few | TRBV7-9 | . | 15 | CASSPRQVTKETQYF | TGTGCCAGCAGCCCAAGGCAGGTTACGAAAGAGACCCAGTACTTC
TRBJ1-3 | . | TRBV7-2 | . | 14 | CASSFRRTGNTIYF | TGTGCCAGCAGCTTTCGGAGAACTGGAAACACCATATATTTT
TRBJ1-5 | . | TRBV20-1 | TRBD1 | 15 | CSATEPDRAAGPQHF | TGCAGTGCTACCGAACCGGACAGGGCGGCAGGGCCCCAGCATTTT
TRBJ2-2 | many | TRBV2 | . | 16 | CASSERVARSTGELFF | TGTGCCAGCAGTGAGAGGGTTGCGAGGTCCACCGGGGAGCTGTTTTTT
TRBJ2-5 | few | TRBV7-6 | . | 14 | CASSLARAGETQYF | TGTGCCAGCAGCTTAGCCCGGGCTGGAGAGACCCAGTACTTC
TRBJ1-6 | few | TRBV9 | . | 14 | CASNGSSYNSPLHF | TGTGCCAGCAACGGGAGCTCCTATAATTCACCCCTCCACTTT
TRBJ2-6 | . | TRBV5-1 | TRBD2 | 18 | CASSLFRGGAPGANVLTF | TGCGCCAGCAGCTTGTTTCGCGGGGGGGCCCCTGGGGCCAACGTCCTGACTTTC
TRBJ1-1 | . | TRBV18 | TRBD1 | 15 | CASSPGDRRNTEAFF | TGTGCCAGCTCACCGGGGGACAGGAGGAACACTGAAGCTTTCTTT
TRBJ1-2 | many | TRBV4-1 | . | 15 | CASSQDRGVGYGYTF | TGCGCCAGCAGCCAAGATCGCGGGGTAGGCTATGGCTACACCTTC
TRBJ2-7 | many | TRBV6-5 | . | 11 | CASSNGYEQYF | TGTGCCAGCAGTAATGGTTACGAGCAGTACTTC
TRBJ1-6 | . | TRBV5-1 | . | 14 | CASSTQTDNSPLHF | TGCGCCAGCAGCACCCAGACAGACAATTCACCCCTCCACTTT
TRBJ1-3 | . | TRBV9 | . | 13 | CASSPIQGNTIYF | TGTGCCAGCAGCCCCATTCAGGGAAACACCATATATTTT
TRBJ1-1 | few | TRBV7-2 | TRBD1 | 15 | CASSYSWDRNTEAFF | TGTGCCAGCAGCTACTCATGGGACAGGAACACTGAAGCTTTCTTT
TRBJ2-5 | . | TRBV29-1 | TRBD2 | 18 | CSVATRWRGILNRETQYF | TGCAGCGTTGCGACCCGATGGCGGGGGATCCTCAACCGTGAGACCCAGTACTTC
TRBJ2-5 | few | TRBV7-2 | TRBD1 | 16 | CASSLVGTGGTETQYF | TGTGCCAGCAGCTTAGTTGGGACAGGGGGTACGGAGACCCAGTACTTC
TRBJ2-1 | . | TRBV3-1 | TRBD2 | 15 | CASSPTSGDGSEQFF | TGTGCCAGCAGTCCGACTAGCGGGGACGGGAGTGAGCAGTTCTTC
TRBJ2-2 | . | TRBV25-1 | . | 14 | CASRTGRDTGELFF | TGTGCCAGCAGGACAGGGAGGGACACCGGGGAGCTGTTTTTT
TRBJ2-1 | few | TRBV30 | . | 11 | CAWSEFYEQFF | TGTGCCTGGAGTGAATTTTATGAGCAGTTCTTC
TRBJ2-7 | . | TRBV29-1 | . | 13 | CSDEDANPYEQYF | TGCAGCGATGAGGACGCAAATCCCTACGAGCAGTACTTC
TRBJ1-5 | . | TRBV20-1 | TRBD1 | 15 | CSARGGGYGNQPQHF | TGCAGTGCTAGGGGAGGGGGCTACGGCAATCAGCCCCAGCATTTT
TRBJ1-1 | . | TRBV29-1 | . | 14 | CSVEDRGQTLEAFF | TGCAGCGTTGAAGATCGCGGACAGACACTTGAAGCTTTCTTT
TRBJ1-6 | few | TRBV20-1 | TRBD1 | 12 | CSALSGDRPLHF | TGCAGTGCTCTATCAGGGGACAGGCCCCTCCACTTT
TRBJ1-5 | . | TRBV6-2/TRBV6-3 | TRBD1 | 15 | CASSYFGTGNQPQHF | TGTGCCAGCAGTTACTTCGGGACAGGGAATCAGCCCCAGCATTTT
TRBJ2-3 | few | TRBV20-1 | . | 14 | CSAQPGAHPDTQYF | TGCAGTGCTCAACCAGGGGCGCATCCAGATACGCAGTATTTT
TRBJ2-5 | . | TRBV19 | . | 11 | CVGSKQETQYF | TGTGTGGGCAGTAAACAAGAGACCCAGTACTTC
TRBJ1-1 | many | TRBV5-1 | . | 15 | CASSSGRRGAPEAFF | TGCGCCAGCAGCTCCGGTCGCAGGGGCGCACCTGAAGCTTTCTTT
TRBJ2-2 | few | TRBV10-3 | TRBD1 | 14 | CAIRTGGNTGELFF | TGTGCCATCAGGACAGGGGGAAACACCGGGGAGCTGTTTTTT
TRBJ1-1 | . | TRBV3-1 | . | 14 | CASSQVPREAEAFF | TGTGCCAGCAGCCAAGTCCCTCGTGAGGCTGAAGCTTTCTTT
TRBJ2-3 | . | TRBV7-2 | . | 16 | CASSLAGGLMWDTQYF | TGTGCCAGCAGCTTAGCGGGGGGGCTCATGTGGGATACGCAGTATTTT
TRBJ2-5 | . | TRBV20-1 | TRBD2 | 16 | CSARGSGLGSAETQYF | TGCAGTGCCAGAGGTTCGGGACTAGGATCGGCAGAGACCCAGTACTTC
TRBJ2-3 | . | TRBV5-1 | . | 14 | CASSLERDTDTQYF | TGCGCCAGCAGCCTCGAACGGGACACAGATACGCAGTATTTT
TRBJ1-2 | many | TRBV5-1 | . | 13 | CASSLGLEDGYTF | TGCGCCAGCAGCTTAGGTCTTGAGGATGGCTACACCTTC
TRBJ2-3 | . | TRBV7-2 | . | 14 | CASTLTPQSDTQYF | TGTGCCAGCACCCTCACCCCCCAATCAGATACGCAGTATTTT
TRBJ1-2 | . | TRBV4-2 | . | 14 | CASSQVGQVYGYTF | TGTGCCAGCAGCCAAGTAGGGCAGGTCTATGGCTACACCTTC
TRBJ1-6 | . | TRBV5-6 | TRBD1 | 14 | CASSRYRGASPLHF | TGTGCCAGCAGCCGCTACAGGGGCGCCTCACCCCTCCACTTT
TRBJ1-1 | . | TRBV7-9 | TRBD1 | 13 | CASSTTGDTEAFF | TGTGCCAGCAGCACTACAGGGGACACTGAAGCTTTCTTT
TRBJ2-1 | few | TRBV20-1 | . | 13 | CSAPGQLYNEQFF | TGCAGTGCACCGGGACAACTCTACAATGAGCAGTTCTTC
TRBJ2-7 | few | TRBV12-3/TRBV12-4 | TRBD2 | 14 | CASSFQAGTYEQYF | TGTGCCAGCAGTTTTCAAGCGGGGACCTACGAGCAGTACTTC
TRBJ2-7 | many | TRBV5-1 | . | 14 | CASSFGGASYEQYF | TGCGCCAGCAGCTTTGGGGGCGCCTCCTACGAGCAGTACTTC
TRBJ2-5 | few | TRBV18 | . | 12 | CASSPFEETQYF | TGTGCCAGCTCACCATTCGAAGAGACCCAGTACTTC
TRBJ2-3 | many | TRBV7-2 | TRBD2 | 18 | CASSRPAGGSSLGHTQYF | TGTGCCAGCAGCCGACCCGCGGGGGGCTCCAGCCTCGGACATACGCAGTATTTT
TRBJ2-7 | few | TRBV5-1 | TRBD2 | 16 | CASSLALAGQTYEQYF | TGCGCCAGCAGCTTGGCTCTAGCGGGCCAAACCTACGAGCAGTACTTC
TRBJ1-1 | few | TRBV29-1 | TRBD1 | 14 | CSVPGQGAYSSAFF | TGCAGCGTTCCGGGACAGGGGGCCTACAGCTCAGCTTTCTTT
TRBJ2-1 | many | TRBV6-2/TRBV6-3 | . | 14 | CASSLGQPYNEQFF | TGTGCCAGTTCACTCGGACAGCCCTACAATGAGCAGTTCTTC
TRBJ2-3 | many | TRBV20-1 | . | 15 | CSARDSGRGADTQYF | TGCAGTGCTAGAGATTCGGGCAGGGGCGCAGATACGCAGTATTTT
TRBJ2-7 | many | TRBV5-5 | TRBD1 | 15 | CASADARTGFGEQYF | TGTGCCAGCGCGGATGCAAGGACAGGGTTCGGCGAGCAGTACTTC